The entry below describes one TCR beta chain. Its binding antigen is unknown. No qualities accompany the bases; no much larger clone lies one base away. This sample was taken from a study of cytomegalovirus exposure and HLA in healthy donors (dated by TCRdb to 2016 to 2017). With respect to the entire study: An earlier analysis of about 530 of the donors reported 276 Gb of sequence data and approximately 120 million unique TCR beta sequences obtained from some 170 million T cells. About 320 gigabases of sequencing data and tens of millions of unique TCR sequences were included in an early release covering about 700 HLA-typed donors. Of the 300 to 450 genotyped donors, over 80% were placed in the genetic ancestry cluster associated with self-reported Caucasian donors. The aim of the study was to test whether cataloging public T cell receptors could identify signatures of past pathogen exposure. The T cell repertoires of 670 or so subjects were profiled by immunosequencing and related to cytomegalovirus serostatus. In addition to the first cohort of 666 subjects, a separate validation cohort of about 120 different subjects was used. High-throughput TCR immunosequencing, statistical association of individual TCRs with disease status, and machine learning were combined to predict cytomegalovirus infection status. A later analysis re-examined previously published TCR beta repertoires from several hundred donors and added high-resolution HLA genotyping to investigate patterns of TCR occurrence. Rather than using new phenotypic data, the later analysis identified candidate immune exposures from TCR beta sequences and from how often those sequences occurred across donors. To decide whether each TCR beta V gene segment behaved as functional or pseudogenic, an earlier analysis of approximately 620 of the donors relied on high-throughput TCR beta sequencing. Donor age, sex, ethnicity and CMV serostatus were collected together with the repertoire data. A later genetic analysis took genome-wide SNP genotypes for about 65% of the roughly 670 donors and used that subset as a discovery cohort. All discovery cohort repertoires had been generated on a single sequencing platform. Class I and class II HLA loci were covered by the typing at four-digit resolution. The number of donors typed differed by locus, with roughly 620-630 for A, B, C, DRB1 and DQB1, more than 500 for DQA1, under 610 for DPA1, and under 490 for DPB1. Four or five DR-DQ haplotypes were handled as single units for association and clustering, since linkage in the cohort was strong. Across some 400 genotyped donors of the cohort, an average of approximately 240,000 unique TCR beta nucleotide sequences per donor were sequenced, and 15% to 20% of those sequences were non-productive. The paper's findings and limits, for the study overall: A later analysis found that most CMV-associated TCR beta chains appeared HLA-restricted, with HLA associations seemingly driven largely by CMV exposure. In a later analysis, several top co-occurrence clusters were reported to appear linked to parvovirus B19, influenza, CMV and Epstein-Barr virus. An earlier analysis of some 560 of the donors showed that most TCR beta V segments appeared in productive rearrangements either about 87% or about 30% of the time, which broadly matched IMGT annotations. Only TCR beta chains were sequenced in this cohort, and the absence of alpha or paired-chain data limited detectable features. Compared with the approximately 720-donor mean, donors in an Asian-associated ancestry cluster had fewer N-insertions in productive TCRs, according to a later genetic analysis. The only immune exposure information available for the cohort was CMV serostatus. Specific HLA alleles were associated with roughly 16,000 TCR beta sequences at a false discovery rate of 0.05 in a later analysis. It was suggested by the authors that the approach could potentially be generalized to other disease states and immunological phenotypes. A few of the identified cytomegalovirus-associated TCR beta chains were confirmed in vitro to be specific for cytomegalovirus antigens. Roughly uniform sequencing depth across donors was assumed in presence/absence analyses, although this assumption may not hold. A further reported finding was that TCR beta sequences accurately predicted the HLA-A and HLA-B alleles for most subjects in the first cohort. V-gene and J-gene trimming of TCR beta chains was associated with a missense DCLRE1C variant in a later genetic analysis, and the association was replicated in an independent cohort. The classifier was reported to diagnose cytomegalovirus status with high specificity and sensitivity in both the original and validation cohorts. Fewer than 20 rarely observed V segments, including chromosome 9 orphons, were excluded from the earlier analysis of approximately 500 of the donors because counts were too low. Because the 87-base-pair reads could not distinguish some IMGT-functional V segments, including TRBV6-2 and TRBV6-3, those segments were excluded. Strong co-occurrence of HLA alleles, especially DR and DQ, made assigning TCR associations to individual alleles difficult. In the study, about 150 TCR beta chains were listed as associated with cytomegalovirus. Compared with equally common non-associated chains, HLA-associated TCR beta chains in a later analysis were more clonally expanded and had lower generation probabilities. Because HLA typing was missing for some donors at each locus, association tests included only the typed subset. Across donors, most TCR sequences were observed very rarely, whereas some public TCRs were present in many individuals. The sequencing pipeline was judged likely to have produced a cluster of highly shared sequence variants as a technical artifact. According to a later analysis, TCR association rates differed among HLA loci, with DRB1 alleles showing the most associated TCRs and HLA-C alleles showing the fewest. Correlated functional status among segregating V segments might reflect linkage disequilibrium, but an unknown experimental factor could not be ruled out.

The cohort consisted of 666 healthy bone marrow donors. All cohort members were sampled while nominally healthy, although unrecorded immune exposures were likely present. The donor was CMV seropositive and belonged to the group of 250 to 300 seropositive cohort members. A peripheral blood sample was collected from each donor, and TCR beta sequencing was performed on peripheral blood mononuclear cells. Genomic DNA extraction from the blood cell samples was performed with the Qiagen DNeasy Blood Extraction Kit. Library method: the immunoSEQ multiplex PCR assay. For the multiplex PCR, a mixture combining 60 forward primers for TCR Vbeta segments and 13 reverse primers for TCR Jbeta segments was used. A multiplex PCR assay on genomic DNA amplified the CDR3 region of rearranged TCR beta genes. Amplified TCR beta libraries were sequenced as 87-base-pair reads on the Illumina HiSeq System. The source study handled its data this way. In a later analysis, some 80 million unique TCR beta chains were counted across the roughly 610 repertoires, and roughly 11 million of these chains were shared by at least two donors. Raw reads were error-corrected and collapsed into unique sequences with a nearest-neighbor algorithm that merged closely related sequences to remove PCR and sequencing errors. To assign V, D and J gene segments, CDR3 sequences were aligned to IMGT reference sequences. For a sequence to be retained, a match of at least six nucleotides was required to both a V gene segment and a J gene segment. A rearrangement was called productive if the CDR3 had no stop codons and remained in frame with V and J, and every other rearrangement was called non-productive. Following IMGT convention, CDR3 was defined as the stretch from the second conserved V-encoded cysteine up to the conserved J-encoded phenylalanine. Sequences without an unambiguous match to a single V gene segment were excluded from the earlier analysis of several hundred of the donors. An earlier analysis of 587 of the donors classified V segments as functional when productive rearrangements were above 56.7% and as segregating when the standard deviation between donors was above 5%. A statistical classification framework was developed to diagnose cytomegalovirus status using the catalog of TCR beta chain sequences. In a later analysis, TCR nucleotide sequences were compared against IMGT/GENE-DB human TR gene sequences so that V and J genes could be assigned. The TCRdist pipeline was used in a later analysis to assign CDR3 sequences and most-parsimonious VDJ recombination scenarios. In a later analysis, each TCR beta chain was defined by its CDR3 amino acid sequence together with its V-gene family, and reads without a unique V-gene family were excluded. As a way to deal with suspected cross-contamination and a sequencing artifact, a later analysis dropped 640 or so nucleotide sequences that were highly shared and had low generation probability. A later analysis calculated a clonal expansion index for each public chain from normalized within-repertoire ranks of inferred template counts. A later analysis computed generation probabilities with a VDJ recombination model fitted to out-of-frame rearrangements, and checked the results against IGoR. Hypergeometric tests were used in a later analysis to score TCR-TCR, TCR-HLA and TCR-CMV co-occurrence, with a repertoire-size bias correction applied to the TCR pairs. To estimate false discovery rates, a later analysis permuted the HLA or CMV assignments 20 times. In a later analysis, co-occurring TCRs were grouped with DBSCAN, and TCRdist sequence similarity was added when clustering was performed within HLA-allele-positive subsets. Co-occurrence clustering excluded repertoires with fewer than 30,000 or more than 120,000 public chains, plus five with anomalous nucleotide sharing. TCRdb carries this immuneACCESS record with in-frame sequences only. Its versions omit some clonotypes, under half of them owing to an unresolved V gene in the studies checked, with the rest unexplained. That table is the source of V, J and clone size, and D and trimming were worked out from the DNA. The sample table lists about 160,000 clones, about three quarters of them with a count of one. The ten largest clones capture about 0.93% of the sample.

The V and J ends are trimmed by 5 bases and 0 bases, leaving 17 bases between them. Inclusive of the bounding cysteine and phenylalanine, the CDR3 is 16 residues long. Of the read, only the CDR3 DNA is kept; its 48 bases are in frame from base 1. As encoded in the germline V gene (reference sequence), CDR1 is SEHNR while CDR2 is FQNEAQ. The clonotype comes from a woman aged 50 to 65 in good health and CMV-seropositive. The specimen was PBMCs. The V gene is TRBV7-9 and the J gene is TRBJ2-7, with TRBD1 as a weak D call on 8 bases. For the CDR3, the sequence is CASSKDTGGGSYEQYF. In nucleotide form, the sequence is TGTGCCAGCAGCAAGGACACAGGGGGGGGCTCCTACGAGCAGTACTTC.